The rows below give T cell receptor beta chains drawn from one sample of a study of cytomegalovirus exposure and HLA in healthy donors. Profiling relied on immunoSEQ multiplex PCR, and the TCRdb table lists in-frame clones only, not all of them. The sample lists some 150,000 clones, less than 80% occurring once. Input material: PBMCs. The receptors were gathered from a man aged 35 to 55 in good health and CMV-seronegative. CDR3s include the opening cysteine and the closing phenylalanine or tryptophan. Each record gives: clone size, V gene, J gene, D gene, CDR3 protein, CDR3 DNA. D genes are given only for firm matches. Expanded clones get a size class; other rows say once, few or many, or leave the size out.

.	TRBV4-1	TRBJ2-5	.	CASSQLGRQETQYF	TGCGCCAGCAGCCAACTTGGGAGGCAAGAGACCCAGTACTTC
.	TRBV4-2	TRBJ1-5	TRBD1	CASSQDVGTGNQPQHF	TGTGCCAGCAGCCAAGATGTCGGGACAGGTAATCAGCCCCAGCATTTT
.	TRBV6-5	TRBJ2-2	.	CASSGLLPGELFF	TGTGCCAGCAGTGGACTCCTCCCGGGGGAGCTGTTTTTT
.	TRBV5-5	TRBJ2-5	TRBD2	CASSLSGGRQETQYF	TGTGCCAGCAGTCTTAGCGGGGGCCGCCAAGAGACCCAGTACTTC
.	TRBV10-2	TRBJ2-1	TRBD2	CASWNSGGLNEQFF	TGCGCCAGCTGGAATAGCGGGGGGCTCAATGAGCAGTTCTTC
.	TRBV6-6	TRBJ2-7	TRBD1	CASNPGQRSYEQYF	TGTGCCAGCAACCCGGGACAGCGGTCCTACGAGCAGTACTTC
.	TRBV2	TRBJ2-3	TRBD1	CARTGTGVNADTQYF	TGTGCCAGAACCGGGACAGGGGTGAACGCAGATACGCAGTATTTT
.	TRBV7-6	TRBJ1-5	TRBD1	CASSLAGTGDQPQHF	TGTGCCAGCAGCTTAGCCGGGACAGGGGATCAGCCCCAGCATTTT
.	TRBV6-1	TRBJ1-2	.	CASSAGTTNYGYTF	TGTGCCAGCAGTGCAGGGACAACTAACTATGGCTACACCTTC
many	TRBV5-4	TRBJ2-3	.	CASSPYSGFGPDTQYF	TGTGCCAGCAGCCCCTACTCAGGGTTCGGGCCAGATACGCAGTATTTT
.	TRBV6-1	TRBJ1-5	.	CASSLESGTNQPQHF	TGTGCCAGCAGCTTGGAAAGCGGGACGAACCAGCCCCAGCATTTT
.	TRBV7-3	TRBJ2-6	.	CASSLNAGGRANVLTF	TGTGCCAGCAGCTTAAACGCTGGGGGCCGAGCCAACGTCCTGACTTTC
.	TRBV9	TRBJ2-1	TRBD2	CASSVGGGTNEQFF	TGTGCCAGCAGCGTAGGGGGGGGAACCAATGAGCAGTTCTTC
once	TRBV7-9	TRBJ1-1	.	CASSLDLQETEAFF	TGTGCCAGCAGCTTAGACCTTCAGGAAACTGAAGCTTTCTTT
.	TRBV5-8	TRBJ2-7	.	CASSLTTNYEQYF	TGTGCCAGCAGCTTGACCACAAACTACGAGCAGTACTTC
few	TRBV5-1	TRBJ2-3	.	CASSLAPTSTDTQYF	TGCGCCAGCAGCTTGGCCCCGACTAGCACAGATACGCAGTATTTT
.	TRBV23-1	TRBJ1-1	TRBD1	CASIHVRGPREEAFF	TGCGCCAGCATCCACGTTAGGGGGCCCCGGGAGGAAGCTTTCTTT
.	TRBV30	TRBJ1-2	.	CAWSATGNYGYTF	TGTGCCTGGAGTGCGACCGGGAACTATGGCTACACCTTC
.	TRBV19	TRBJ1-4	.	CASSDRGSLNEKLFF	TGTGCCAGTAGTGATCGCGGGTCTCTTAATGAAAAACTGTTTTTT